Presented here are 15 T cell receptor beta chains from one specimen sequenced in a study of cytomegalovirus exposure and HLA in healthy donors (dated by TCRdb to about 2017). Receptor amplification or capture employed the immunoSEQ multiplex PCR assay. Imported from immuneACCESS, the table was reduced by TCRdb to in-frame sequences with V and J called. These copies leave out some clones; in studies compared against another copy, an unresolved V gene accounts for under half, and the cause of the remainder is not known. The sample table shows hundreds of thousands of clones, and 80% to 90% are seen once. The leading ten clones occupy approximately 2% of the sample. Sequences were obtained from PBMCs. The origin of the receptors is a woman between 18 and 29 years old in good health and CMV-seropositive.

The chain links TRBV19 to TRBJ2-1, with unresolved D. Per germline, CDR1 LNHDA and CDR2 SQIVND (reference sequence). CDR3 length: 13 residues. Trimming stripped 4 bases from V and 5 bases from J, with 9 bases between. The CDR3 nucleotides are TGTGCCAGTAGTAGTTCAGGCCACAATGAGCAGTTCTTC. Translating gives CASSSSGHNEQFF.

This clone was detected a few times. It is likely a read error, because the conserved phenylalanine at the end of the CDR3 is missing. Because the CDR3's place on the DNA is in doubt, the DNA is left out and the CDR3 is given as listed by TCRdb. The chain carries TRBV18 and TRBJ1-2; the DNA was not compared with TRBD1, the D call given in the table. The CDR3 comprises 12 residues, both ends counted. Germline CDR1 KGHSH, CDR2 LQKENI. The CDR3 sequence is CASSPGYRELMV.

Here the CDR3 DNA reads TGTGCCAGCAGTTTATCGGGCTCCTTCAATCAGCCCCAGCATTTT. Translated: CASSLSGSFNQPQHF. The J gene is TRBJ1-5, the V gene TRBV27; D is unclear. The CDR3 is 15 amino acids. CDR1 and CDR2 from the germline V gene are MNHEY and SMNVEV (reference sequence). V lost 0 bases and J 3 bases, leaving 9 bases between the germline ends.

The DNA for the CDR3 is TGCGCCAGCAGCCCGGACTTACAGGGGATCGCTTTCTTT. It is translated as CASSPDLQGIAFF. The gene calls are TRBV4-1 and TRBJ1-1; 7 bases agree with TRBD1. Germline values: CDR1 MGHRA, CDR2 YSYEKL. CDR3 length: 13 residues. V lost 4 bases and J lost 11; bases outside the gene matches: 10.

This clone was seen only once. This chain uses TRBV2 with TRBJ2-1; the D gene is possibly TRBD1 (6 bases). V was trimmed by 2 bases and J by 0 bases, leaving 14 bases between them. This CDR3 is built from 17 residues. Germline CDR1 reads SNHLY; CDR2 reads FYNNEI. The CDR3 reads CASSERGWASSYNEQFF. The CDR3 DNA is TGTGCCAGCAGTGAAAGGGGGTGGGCGAGCTCCTACAATGAGCAGTTCTTC.

This chain joins TRBV27 and TRBJ2-1; 9 bases agree with TRBD2. The trim removed 3 bases at V and 10 bases at J, leaving 13 bases unmatched. The CDR3 has 16 amino acids. Germline CDR1 reads MNHEY; CDR2 reads SMNVEV (reference sequence). In nucleotides, the CDR3 is TGTGCCAGCAGTTTCCATAGGGCTAGCGGGAAGGGCGAGCAGTTCTTC. Translation: CASSFHRASGKGEQFF.

This clone was seen only a few times. The genes are TRBV2 and TRBJ1-2, with D hard to call. The CDR3 is 14 amino acids. Trimming removed 1 base at V and 4 bases at J, with 10 bases between. The germline CDR1 and CDR2 sequences are SNHLY and FYNNEI. The CDR3, as DNA: TGTGCCAGCAGTGAAGAGGCTTGGAGCTATGGCTACACCTTC. It specifies CASSEEAWSYGYTF.

The rearrangement joins TRBV4-1 to TRBJ2-7; TRBD1 agrees at 8 bases. Looked up from germline, CDR1 is MGHRA and CDR2 is YSYEKL. V trimming: 0 bases; J trimming: 3 bases; junction bases outside the gene matches: 1. CDR3 size: 14 residues. This CDR3 reads CASSQEDRGYEQYF. CDR3 DNA: TGCGCCAGCAGCCAAGAAGACAGGGGCTACGAGCAGTACTTC.

This chain joins TRBV21-1 and TRBJ2-1; no check of the table's D call, TRBD2, against the DNA was made. TRBV21-1 is classified as a pseudogene. The CDR3 consists of 14 residues. The CDR3 DNA reads TGTGCCAGCAGCACCAGAGCGGGCTACAATGAGCAGTTCTTC. Translating it yields CASSTRAGYNEQFF.

V gene TRBV15 combines with J gene TRBJ2-5; TRBD1 agrees at 10 bases. With 4 bases clipped from V and 2 bases from J, the junction kept 10 bases outside the gene matches. From germline, CDR1 is LNHNV and CDR2 YYDKDF (reference sequence). The CDR3 has 17 residues. For the CDR3, the DNA is TGTGCCACCAGCATTAGTCTAGGGACAGGGGAACAAGAGACCCAGTACTTC. The encoded protein is CATSISLGTGEQETQYF.

This clone was found once. V gene TRBV4-1 combines with J gene TRBJ1-1; TRBD1 is a possible D gene (5 bases). CDR3 length equals 16 residues. Trimming removed 7 bases from V and 1 base from J, with 19 bases in between. Germline values: CDR1 MGHRA, CDR2 YSYEKL. The CDR3 reads CASIILLGAQNTEAFF. In nucleotides, the CDR3 is TGCGCCAGCATCATCCTATTAGGGGCTCAGAACACTGAAGCTTTCTTT.

The chain recombines TRBV27 with TRBJ2-5, with 8 bases fitting TRBD2. This CDR3 spans 15 amino acids. Germline V gene sequence: CDR1 MNHEY, CDR2 SMNVEV (reference sequence). The junction had 10 bases not matched to a gene; V was cut back by 5 bases and J by 5 bases. CDR3 in DNA: TGTGCCAGCAGTCCATTTGGCGGGGGGCCGGAGACCCAGTACTTC. Translated, it gives CASSPFGGGPETQYF.

V and J are TRBV30 and TRBJ2-1, with 8 bases aligning to TRBD2. Germline loops: CDR1 GTSNPN, CDR2 SVGIG (reference sequence). V lost 0 bases to trimming and J lost 6 bases; unmatched junction nucleotides: 7. The length of the CDR3 is 15 residues. CDR3 in amino acids: CAWSVKASGPNEQFF. The CDR3 DNA reads TGTGCCTGGAGTGTAAAGGCTAGCGGGCCCAATGAGCAGTTCTTC. The variable domain in full, with the rest retrieved from reference TRBV30 and TRBJ2-1, is SQTIHQWPATLVQPVGSPLSLECTVEGTSNPNLYWYRQAAGRGLQLLFYSVGIGQISSEVPQNLSASRPQDRQFILSSKKLLLSDSGFYLCAWSVKASGPNEQFFGPGTRLTVL.

V usage is TRBV13 and J usage is TRBJ2-3; 8 positions match TRBD2. Trimming cost V 3 bases and J 4 bases; bases outside gene matches: 6. Germline assignment: CDR1 PRHDT and CDR2 FYEKMQ (reference sequence). CDR3 size: 15 residues. CDR3 DNA sequence: TGTGCCAGCAGCTTCGGGAGGGCCGGGGCAGATACGCAGTATTTT. As protein: CASSFGRAGADTQYF.

The rearrangement links TRBV7-6 to TRBJ2-1; the D gene is possibly TRBD2 (5 bases). Germline loops: CDR1 SGHVS, CDR2 FNYEAQ. V lost 3 bases, J lost 6 bases, and 12 bases lay in between. This CDR3 comprises 14 residues. The CDR3 protein is CASSLSGSGNEQFF. DNA for the CDR3: TGTGCCAGCAGCTTGAGTGGGAGTGGCAATGAGCAGTTCTTC.